The rows below give T cell receptor beta chains drawn from one sample of a study of T cell repertoires in cytomegalovirus infection. From the reads, TCRdb called clonotypes with MiXCR, one entry per CDR3 protein. The profile shows 480,000 or so distinct CDR3 sequences, about 11% of them singletons. Sequenced: PBMCs. These receptors were collected from a human donor in good health (CMV status not recorded). Some clones in this sample may be carry-over from other donors' samples. CDR3s include the opening cysteine and the closing phenylalanine or tryptophan. The order of the fields is J gene, clone size, V gene, D gene, CDR3 DNA, CDR3 protein. A D gene is named only where the DNA matches it firmly. A clone size is listed for some rows: how often the clone was seen (once, few, many), or a class if it is expanded.

>TRBJ2-7|many|TRBV7-9|TRBD1
TGTGCCAGCAGCCTCCCGCTGACAGGGACCTACGAGCAGTACTTC
CASSLPLTGTYEQYF
>TRBJ1-5|NA|TRBV7-9|TRBD1
TGTGCCAGCAGCGACTCCGGGACAGGGGGTGGACAGCCCCAGCATTTT
CASSDSGTGGGQPQHF
>TRBJ2-5|NA|TRBV20-1|NA
TGCAGTGCTAGAGGGCCTAGAGGGGGAGAGACCCAGTACTTC
CSARGPRGGETQYF
>TRBJ2-7|few|TRBV18|TRBD1
TGTGCCAGCTCACCACTCAGGGGGAGCTACGAGCAGTACTTC
CASSPLRGSYEQYF
>TRBJ2-5|many|TRBV12-3/TRBV12-4|NA
TGTGCCAGCAGTTCGCGACTCAACACGAGGGCGGAGACCCAGTACTTC
CASSSRLNTRAETQYF
>TRBJ1-5|many|TRBV28|NA
TGTGCCAGCAGTTTATCGGCGCCCTCAGGGCAGCCCCAGCATTTT
CASSLSAPSGQPQHF
>TRBJ2-7|few|TRBV20-1|NA
TGCAGTGCTAGTCGATCCCGACAGCTAAAGGAGCAGTACTTC
CSASRSRQLKEQYF
>TRBJ2-3|NA|TRBV9|TRBD2
TGTGCCAGCAGCGTAAGGACTAGTGTCAGCACAGATACGCAGTATTTT
CASSVRTSVSTDTQYF
>TRBJ1-2|many|TRBV7-9|NA
TGTGCCAGCAGCTTAACAGGGAAGGATGGCTACACCTTC
CASSLTGKDGYTF
>TRBJ2-3|many|TRBV7-2|TRBD2
TGTGCCAGCAGCTTTATTGGGACTAGCGGGGGGTGGGATCAGACGCATAGCACAGATACGCAGTATTTT
CASSFIGTSGGWDQTHSTDTQYF
>TRBJ2-5|few|TRBV5-8|TRBD2
TGTGCCAGCAGCTTGGGGGGGGGTCCACAGCAAGAGACCCAGTACTTC
CASSLGGGPQQETQYF
>TRBJ1-1|many|TRBV5-1|NA
TGCGCCAGCAGCTTGTTAGAGGGACTGAACACTGAAGCTTTCTTT
CASSLLEGLNTEAFF
>TRBJ2-1|few|TRBV27|NA
TGTGCCAGCACAGACAGCCTGAGGTACAATGAGCAGTTCTTC
CASTDSLRYNEQFF
>TRBJ2-1|many|TRBV28|TRBD1
TGTGCCAGCAATCCAGGCATTAGAACAGGGGCGTACAATGAGCAGTTCTTC
CASNPGIRTGAYNEQFF
>TRBJ2-5|few|TRBV29-1|NA
TGCAGCGTTGACCAGGGAGAGACCCAGTACTTC
CSVDQGETQYF
>TRBJ2-5|few|TRBV15|NA
TGTGCCACCAGCAGAAGACTCACTAGTAAAGAGACCCAGTACTTC
CATSRRLTSKETQYF
>TRBJ1-2|many|TRBV6-5|NA
TGTGCCAGCATCAACGGGTGGGGCCCAAGTGGCTACACCTTC
CASINGWGPSGYTF
>TRBJ1-2|many|TRBV7-9|NA
TGTGCCAGCAGCGTTTCGACAGAAGGCTACACCTTC
CASSVSTEGYTF
>TRBJ1-1|many|TRBV4-1|TRBD1
TGCGCCAGCAGCCAAGAGAGGGGGCGGGACACTGAAGCTTTCTTT
CASSQERGRDTEAFF
>TRBJ2-2|many|TRBV7-2|NA
TGTGCCAGCAGCTTCCGACGGAGCGCCGGGGAGCTGTTTTTT
CASSFRRSAGELFF
>TRBJ2-7|NA|TRBV5-1|NA
TGCGCCAGCAGCTCGCCCACCGGCTACGAGCAGTACTTC
CASSSPTGYEQYF
>TRBJ2-4|many|TRBV5-1|TRBD1
TGCGCCAGCAGCAAACAGGGGTCGGAAAACATTCAGTACTTC
CASSKQGSENIQYF
>TRBJ1-2|few|TRBV2|NA
TGTGCCAGCCGAAATATGGGTGGCTACACCTTC
CASRNMGGYTF
>TRBJ2-1|many|TRBV19|NA
TGTGCCAGTAGTATCCCTCCAGGGGCGAGGCGTAGGGGGTCTTACAATGAGCAGTTCTTC
CASSIPPGARRRGSYNEQFF
>TRBJ1-2|many|TRBV7-9|NA
TGTGCCAGCAGCTTGGTCGCTTTGGGCGGGGGAACCTATGGCTACACCTTC
CASSLVALGGGTYGYTF